This is a list of T cell receptor beta chains from one sample in a study of read filtering for tumor transcriptome and immune sequencing. TCRdb used MiXCR to reprocess the reads, holding one entry per CDR3 protein. The table shows 45,000 to 55,000 distinct CDR3 sequences, with roughly a fifth occurring only once. The sample was a population of CD138-negative cells sorted from bone marrow. The receptors here all came from a donor aged 40 or over with multiple myeloma. CDR3s include the opening cysteine and the closing phenylalanine or tryptophan. A D gene is named only where the DNA matches it firmly. Clone size is given for some rows only: seen once, a few or many times, or a class if the clone is expanded.

>TRBJ2-1|.|many|TRBV12-5
CASGLGRAEQFF
TGTGCTAGTGGTTTGGGAAGAGCTGAGCAGTTCTTC
>TRBJ2-1|TRBD2|.|TRBV28
CTIMTSVGEQFF
TGTACCATCATGACTAGCGTCGGGGAGCAGTTCTTC
>TRBJ2-4|.|many|TRBV7-2
CASSFPGLMNIQYF
TGTGCCAGCAGCTTTCCGGGACTGATGAACATTCAGTACTTC
>TRBJ2-2|.|many|TRBV30
CAWSTQGGLELFF
TGTGCCTGGAGTACCCAAGGGGGACTGGAGCTGTTTTTT
>TRBJ1-1|.|many|TRBV29-1
CSVEYRVWSTEAFF
TGCAGCGTTGAGTACAGGGTATGGAGCACTGAAGCTTTCTTT
>TRBJ2-7|TRBD1|.|TRBV4-3
CASSQVGTGAGEQYF
TGCGCCAGCAGCCAAGTAGGGACAGGGGCGGGGGAGCAGTACTTC
>TRBJ1-5|.|many|TRBV24-1
CATQGFNQPQHF
TGTGCCACCCAGGGCTTCAATCAGCCCCAGCATTTT
>TRBJ2-3|.|many|TRBV4-3
CASSQSGVTDTQYF
TGCGCCAGCAGCCAATCGGGGGTTACAGATACGCAGTATTTT
>TRBJ2-1|.|.|TRBV30
CAWSPPYNEQFF
TGTGCCTGGAGTCCCCCCTACAATGAGCAGTTCTTC
>TRBJ1-2|.|many|TRBV29-1
CSVDSRANSPTLGYTF
TGCAGCGTTGACAGCCGGGCTAACAGCCCCACCCTTGGCTACACCTTC
>TRBJ1-2|TRBD1|many|TRBV6-5
CASSYYRGHGYTF
TGTGCCAGCAGTTACTACAGGGGGCATGGCTACACCTTC
>TRBJ2-1|.|few|TRBV10-3
CAISSSSSEPNEQFF
TGTGCCATCAGTTCCTCCTCCTCGGAGCCAAATGAGCAGTTCTTC
>TRBJ2-7|.|few|TRBV3-1
CASSQLREDFPEQYF
TGTGCCAGCAGCCAATTGAGGGAGGACTTTCCCGAACAGTACTTC
>TRBJ1-5|TRBD1|few|TRBV4-2
CASSQDGTGFQPQHF
TGTGCCAGCAGCCAAGACGGGACAGGGTTTCAGCCCCAGCATTTT
>TRBJ2-1|TRBD2|many|TRBV6-1
CASSERLAGGGNEQFF
TGTGCCAGCAGTGAACGACTAGCGGGAGGGGGAAATGAGCAGTTCTTC
>TRBJ2-2|.|.|TRBV12-3/TRBV12-4
CASYIGGELFF
TGTGCCAGCTACATTGGCGGGGAGCTGTTTTTT
>TRBJ1-1|.|many|TRBV3-1
CASSRLTGFEAFF
TGTGCCAGCAGCCGGCTAACAGGGTTTGAAGCTTTCTTT
>TRBJ2-3|TRBD2|many|TRBV7-3
CASSSSGSVTDTQYF
TGTGCCAGCAGCTCTAGCGGGAGTGTTACAGATACGCAGTATTTT
>TRBJ2-5|.|many|TRBV24-1
CATSGWGPGVEMETQYF
TGTGCCACCAGCGGATGGGGACCGGGGGTAGAAATGGAGACCCAGTACTTC
>TRBJ2-7|TRBD2|many|TRBV20-1
CSARTPGGGEQYF
TGCAGTGCTAGAACCCCGGGGGGGGGCGAGCAGTACTTC
>TRBJ1-4|.|.|TRBV18
CASSPGPGEKLFF
TGTGCCAGCTCACCTGGACCCGGTGAAAAACTGTTTTTT
>TRBJ2-7|.|many|TRBV5-8
CASSRAGHPSYEQYF
TGTGCCAGCAGCCGAGCAGGGCATCCTTCCTACGAGCAGTACTTC
>TRBJ1-5|.|few|TRBV5-1
CASSLDGGYQPQHF
TGCGCCAGCAGCTTGGACGGGGGTTATCAGCCCCAGCATTTT
>TRBJ2-1|TRBD2|many|TRBV7-9
CASSLTSGGLDGQFF
TGTGCCAGCAGCCTAACTAGCGGGGGCCTCGACGGGCAGTTCTTC
>TRBJ2-3|TRBD1|many|TRBV10-3
CAISESTGYTDTQYF
TGTGCCATCAGTGAGTCGACAGGGTATACAGATACGCAGTATTTT
>TRBJ2-2|TRBD2|.|TRBV15
CATSRPGLAANTGELFF
TGTGCCACCAGCAGGCCGGGGCTAGCGGCGAACACCGGGGAGCTGTTTTTT
>TRBJ1-2|.|.|TRBV3-1
CASSPRAVGGYTF
TGTGCCAGCAGCCCCCGGGCTGTGGGGGGCTACACCTTC
>TRBJ1-5|TRBD1|.|TRBV12-5
CASGLGQTGSQPQHF
TGTGCTAGTGGTTTGGGACAGACAGGGTCCCAGCCCCAGCATTTT
>TRBJ1-2|TRBD1|many|TRBV29-1
CSVERQGDRDGYTF
TGCAGCGTTGAAAGACAGGGGGATAGAGATGGCTACACCTTC
>TRBJ2-3|TRBD2|many|TRBV7-8
CASSLLADTNTQYF
TGTGCCAGCAGCTTACTAGCGGATACAAATACGCAGTATTTT
>TRBJ1-2|TRBD1|few|TRBV5-1
CASSSGGTADFYGYTF
TGCGCCAGCAGCTCGGGGGGGACAGCAGATTTCTATGGCTACACCTTC
>TRBJ1-1|TRBD1|many|TRBV9
CASSGPGTGNTEAFF
TGTGCCAGCAGCGGACCCGGGACAGGAAACACTGAAGCTTTCTTT
>TRBJ2-3|TRBD1|many|TRBV7-9
CASSLRDRGFTDTQYF
TGTGCCAGCAGCTTACGGGACAGGGGTTTCACAGATACGCAGTATTTT
>TRBJ2-6|.|many|TRBV20-1
CSAGVGDSGANVLTF
TGCAGTGCGGGCGTGGGAGACTCTGGGGCCAACGTCCTGACTTTC
>TRBJ2-3|.|.|TRBV25-1
CASSEYGQPSTGTQYF
TGTGCCAGCAGTGAATACGGCCAGCCAAGCACAGGTACGCAGTATTTT
>TRBJ1-1|.|many|TRBV29-1
CSVEEAGGTEAFF
TGCAGCGTTGAGGAAGCCGGGGGCACTGAAGCTTTCTTT
>TRBJ2-3|.|many|TRBV27
CASSLHGRLDTQYF
TGTGCCAGCAGTTTACATGGTCGACTGGATACGCAGTATTTT
>TRBJ2-1|TRBD2|many|TRBV4-2
CASSGPLAGGRDEQFF
TGTGCCAGCAGCGGACCCCTAGCGGGAGGTAGGGATGAGCAGTTCTTC
>TRBJ2-5|.|many|TRBV6-2/TRBV6-3
CASSDKNRVDQETQYF
TGTGCCAGCAGCGACAAGAACAGGGTGGACCAAGAGACCCAGTACTTC
>TRBJ2-3|.|many|TRBV4-2
CASSQDPGVLTDTQYF
TGTGCCAGCAGCCAAGACCCCGGGGTCCTCACAGATACGCAGTATTTT
>TRBJ2-1|.|many|TRBV5-1
CASSRQADSYNEQFF
TGCGCCAGCAGCAGACAGGCCGACTCCTACAATGAGCAGTTCTTC
>TRBJ2-5|TRBD1|many|TRBV5-1
CASSLYFGTGEETQYF
TGCGCCAGCAGCTTGTATTTTGGGACAGGGGAAGAGACCCAGTACTTC
>TRBJ2-3|TRBD2|.|TRBV29-1
CSVVLAGVGLYF
TGCAGCGTGGTCCTAGCGGGAGTTGGGCTGTATTTT
>TRBJ2-1|.|.|TRBV7-9
CASSRSYNEQFF
TGTGCCAGCAGCCGATCGTACAATGAGCAGTTCTTC